What follows are 28 T cell receptor beta chains derived from one specimen sequenced in a study of blood T cell repertoires in COVID-19. Here immunoSEQ multiplex PCR was the method, and the copy in TCRdb shows in-frame clones only, minus some. The data contain about 88,000 clones, 70% to 90% of them singletons. Material: peripheral blood. The receptor set was obtained from an elderly woman with acute or convalescent COVID-19.

The chain employs TRBV4-1 and TRBJ2-2; 9 bases match TRBD1. The V gene's germline CDR1 is MGHRA and CDR2 YSYEKL. The CDR3 length is 19 residues. V lost 2 bases and J lost 5; bases outside the gene matches: 15. CDR3 bases: TGCGCCAGCAGCCAATCCCCCTCTATGGACAGGGGCAGAACCGGGGAGCTGTTTTTT. Protein product: CASSQSPSMDRGRTGELFF.

The chain joins TRBV7-3 to TRBJ1-2; D gene ambiguous. Per germline, CDR1 SGHTA and CDR2 FQGTGA. The CDR3 has 13 residues. With 3 bases removed from V and 7 bases from J, the gap between germline ends came to 12 bases. The CDR3 region is CASSFDRVSGYTF. CDR3 DNA: TGTGCCAGCAGCTTTGACCGGGTCAGTGGCTACACCTTC. The full variable domain, in which reference TRBV7-3 and TRBJ1-2 provide the parts outside the CDR3, is GAGVSQTPSNKVTEKGKYVELRCDPISGHTALYWYRQSLGQGPEFLIYFQGTGAADDSGLPNDRFFAVRPEGSVSTLKIQRTERGDSAVYLCASSFDRVSGYTFGSGTRLTVV.

The chain joins TRBV7-2 to TRBJ2-1, with 7 bases matching TRBD2. The V and J ends lost 5 bases and 9 bases, in that order; junction bases with no gene match: 13. Germline V CDR1 and CDR2: SGHTA, FQGNSA. The CDR3 is made up of 15 amino acids. The CDR3 DNA sequence: TGTGCCAGCAGCGGGGGAGGGTCTTTAGCGGTTGAGCAGTTCTTC. Translated, it gives CASSGGGSLAVEQFF.

This clone has only a few counts. The chain employs TRBV7-2 and TRBJ2-1; 7 bases match TRBD2. The CDR3 contains 13 residues. The V and J ends lost 1 base and 8 bases, in that order; junction bases with no gene match: 2. Germline lookup yields CDR1 SGHTA and CDR2 FQGNSA. CDR3 DNA: TGTGCCAGCAGCTTAGGGGCGGGGGATGAGCAGTTCTTC. Amino acids: CASSLGAGDEQFF.

This sequence joins TRBV19 and TRBJ1-2; 10 bases map to TRBD1. Germline V gene lookup returns CDR1 LNHDA and CDR2 SQIVND (reference sequence). The V segment lost 1 base and the J segment 8 bases; nucleotides outside the gene matches: 7. This CDR3 has 15 residues. This chain's CDR3 is CASSIGRDRGSGYTF. CDR3 coding DNA: TGTGCCAGTAGTATAGGAAGGGACAGGGGAAGCGGCTACACCTTC.

The V gene is TRBV21-1, the J gene TRBJ2-2; the table assigns TRBD1, which was not confirmed against the DNA. TRBV21-1 is noted as a pseudogene. The CDR3 loop spans 17 amino acids. The CDR3 spells CASLVEGAYMNTGELFF. The CDR3 region has the DNA TGTGCCAGTCTCGTGGAGGGGGCATATATGAACACCGGGGAGCTGTTTTTT.

The chain joins TRBV19 to TRBJ1-3, with 8 bases identical to TRBD1. The junction had 2 bases not matched to a gene; V was cut back by 4 bases and J by 0 bases. This CDR3 region has 15 residues. Germline CDR1 reads LNHDA; CDR2 reads SQIVND (reference sequence). The CDR3 sequence is CASSRDRSSGNTIYF. In DNA, the CDR3 is TGTGCCAGTAGTAGGGACAGGAGCTCTGGAAACACCATATATTTT.

The rearrangement uses TRBV25-1 and TRBJ2-5; 10 positions agree with TRBD1. The germline V gene has CDR1 MGHDK and CDR2 SYGVNS. With V trimmed by 5 bases and J by 5 bases, 2 bases remained unmatched. This CDR3 is 13 amino acids long. The CDR3 reads CASSRTGGETQYF. The DNA of the CDR3 is TGTGCCAGCAGTAGGACAGGGGGGGAGACCCAGTACTTC.

The chain has TRBV5-4 and TRBJ2-5; 9 positions match TRBD1. The CDR3 spans 16 residues. V trimming: 3 bases; J trimming: 0 bases; junction bases outside the gene matches: 6. CDR1 and CDR2 from the germline V gene are SGHNT and YYREEE (reference sequence). CDR3 region: CASSYRQGGYQETQYF. The CDR3 DNA follows: TGTGCCAGCAGCTACCGACAGGGGGGGTACCAAGAGACCCAGTACTTC.

The rearrangement joins TRBV7-3 to TRBJ1-6; perhaps TRBD1 as D (5 bases). The germline V gene encodes CDR1 SGHTA and CDR2 FQGTGA. Trimming took off 2 bases at V and 8 bases at J, with 13 bases between the two ends. The CDR3 totals 15 residues. The CDR3 here is CASSLDSGIYSPLHF. CDR3 in DNA: TGTGCCAGCAGCTTAGATTCAGGGATCTATTCACCCCTCCACTTT.

The CDR3 DNA reads TGTGCCAGCAGTAAATTTGGACTAGCGGGAGGCACAGATACGCAGTATTTT. Amino acids: CASSKFGLAGGTDTQYF. The chain uses TRBV27 and TRBJ2-3, with 13 bases identical to TRBD2. Trimming cost V 5 bases and J 1 base; bases outside gene matches: 6. CDR3 length: 17 residues. CDR1 is MNHEY, CDR2 SMNVEV, per germline (reference sequence).

The rearrangement links TRBV28 to TRBJ2-7, with D perhaps TRBD1 (6 bases). The V end lost 4 bases, the J end lost 0 bases, and 10 bases lay between the germline ends. CDR1 and CDR2 (germline): MDHEN, SYDVKM. The CDR3 is made up of 14 amino acids. CDR3 bases: TGTGCCAGCAGTTCGACAGGTCTCTCCTACGAGCAGTACTTC. Amino acids: CASSSTGLSYEQYF.

The V call is TRBV27, the J call TRBJ2-1; 7 nucleotides line up with TRBD2. The CDR3 sequence is 15 residues long. Losses at the gene ends were 7 bases for V and 6 bases for J; bases not matched to a gene: 12. Looked up from germline, CDR1 is MNHEY and CDR2 is SMNVEV (reference sequence). DNA for the CDR3: TGTGCCAGCATCCGGGCGGGAGCCTCTGGCAATGAGCAGTTCTTC. The encoded protein is CASIRAGASGNEQFF.

The gene calls are TRBV5-4 and TRBJ1-1; possibly TRBD1 for D (5 bases). V was clipped by 4 bases and J by 1 base, with 14 bases between them. The CDR3 contains 15 residues. Germline CDR1 reads SGHNT; CDR2 reads YYREEE (reference sequence). The CDR3 loop reads CASSPAGRKNTEAFF. CDR3 DNA: TGTGCCAGCAGCCCGGCGGGACGGAAGAACACTGAAGCTTTCTTT.

The chain joins TRBV5-8 to TRBJ1-2; D is possibly TRBD1 (5 bases). This CDR3 contains 14 residues. Germline CDR1 is SGHTS and CDR2 is YDEGEE. Trimming took off 1 base at V and 1 base at J, with 8 bases between the two ends. As DNA, the CDR3 is TGTGCCAGCAGCTTGTGGGGCGGTAACTATGGCTACACCTTC. It codes for CASSLWGGNYGYTF.

This clone came up once. This chain joins TRBV9 and TRBJ2-3; a weak D match, TRBD1 (5 bases). V was trimmed by 0 bases and J by 2 bases, leaving 16 bases between them. Germline CDR1 reads SGDLS; CDR2 reads YYNGEE. The CDR3 has 17 residues. The CDR3 here is CASSVAPLGQLTDTQYF. As DNA, the CDR3 is TGTGCCAGCAGCGTAGCCCCTCTGGGGCAGCTCACAGATACGCAGTATTTT.

The rearrangement links TRBV7-2 to TRBJ2-5; 9 nucleotides align to TRBD1. The CDR3 runs to 17 residues. The V gene's germline CDR1 is SGHTA and CDR2 FQGNSA. The J segment lost 4 bases and the V segment lost 1 base, leaving 10 bases of the junction unmatched. The CDR3 coding sequence is TGTGCCAGCAGCTTAGGGCGGGGACAGGGAGGACGAGAGACCCAGTACTTC. Translated: CASSLGRGQGGRETQYF.

This clone was observed a single time. This chain joins TRBV28 and TRBJ2-7, with a possible D match to TRBD1 (5 bases). The CDR3 consists of 14 residues. Germline CDR1 MDHEN, CDR2 SYDVKM. V dropped 4 bases and J dropped 6 bases, with 16 bases sitting between them. As DNA, the CDR3 is TGTGCCAGCAGTTCACCCCAGGACACTTCCGAGCAGTACTTC. Translation gives CASSSPQDTSEQYF.

The chain links TRBV19 to TRBJ2-1; possible D gene TRBD2, 5 bases. This CDR3 has 14 amino acids. Germline V gene data show CDR1 as LNHDA and CDR2 as SQIVND (reference sequence). V was cut by 5 bases and J by 4 bases, with 12 bases left in between. This CDR3 reads CASSERMGYNEQFF. The CDR3 DNA is TGTGCCAGTAGTGAGCGGATGGGGTACAATGAGCAGTTCTTC.

Only a few counts were recorded for this clone. This sequence joins TRBV20-1 and TRBJ2-5, with TRBD2 identical over 7 bases. CDR3 length: 12 amino acids. CDR1 and CDR2 (germline): DFQATT, SNEGSKA (reference sequence). CDR3: CRASSGQETQYF. CDR3 in DNA: TGCAGGGCAAGTAGCGGGCAAGAGACCCAGTACTTC.

The V and J genes are TRBV7-9 and TRBJ2-7; 10 nucleotides match TRBD2. With 1 base clipped from V and 1 base from J, the junction kept 4 bases outside the gene matches. Germline lookup yields CDR1 SEHNR and CDR2 FQNEAQ (reference sequence). The CDR3 is made up of 16 amino acids. The chain's CDR3 is CASSLDLAGVSYEQYF. Written as DNA, the CDR3 is TGTGCCAGCAGCTTAGACCTAGCGGGAGTTTCCTACGAGCAGTACTTC. Based on the CDR3 plus reference TRBV7-9 and TRBJ2-7, the full variable domain is DTGVSQNPRHKITKRGQNVTFRCDPISEHNRLYWYRQTLGQGPEFLTYFQNEAQLEKSRLLSDRFSAERPKGSFSTLEIQRTEQGDSAMYLCASSLDLAGVSYEQYFGPGTRLTVT.

The rearrangement uses TRBV7-8 and TRBJ1-5, with a possible D match to TRBD1 (5 bases). V lost 3 bases, J lost 3 bases, and 12 bases lay in between. The germline V gene encodes CDR1 SGHVS and CDR2 FQNEAQ. The CDR3 runs to 15 residues. The CDR3 sequence: CASSFDSQFNQPQHF. CDR3 in DNA: TGTGCCAGCAGCTTTGACAGCCAATTCAATCAGCCCCAGCATTTT.

CDR3 in amino acids: CASSIGLAGINEQFF. The CDR3 DNA sequence: TGTGCCAGTAGTATTGGACTAGCGGGGATCAATGAGCAGTTCTTC. The J gene is TRBJ2-1, the V gene TRBV19, with 12 bases fitting TRBD2. This CDR3 comprises 15 residues. The V gene's germline CDR1 is LNHDA and CDR2 SQIVND (reference sequence). J gave up 6 bases and V 3 bases, and 3 bases lay outside the gene matches.

The V call is TRBV19, the J call TRBJ2-1; 9 nucleotides align to TRBD2. This CDR3 is 17 amino acids long. Per the germline V gene, CDR1 is LNHDA and CDR2 is SQIVND (reference sequence). V was pared by 10 bases and J by 4 bases, with 17 bases of the junction left unmatched. This CDR3 reads CATSPGIAGVRYNEQFF. The CDR3 DNA reads as TGTGCCACGTCTCCGGGTATAGCGGGAGTACGGTACAATGAGCAGTTCTTC.

The chain recombines TRBV5-1 with TRBJ1-1, with 8 bases aligning to TRBD1. This CDR3 is built from 17 residues. Germline CDR1 reads SGHRS; CDR2 reads YFSETQ. After removal of 3 bases from V and 4 bases from J, the junction contained 14 bases not matched to a gene. The CDR3, as DNA: TGCGCCAGCAGCTGGGGCCCCCGACAGGGGTCGGGCACTGAAGCTTTCTTT. This sequence encodes CASSWGPRQGSGTEAFF.

The gene calls are TRBV9 and TRBJ2-1, with D perhaps TRBD1 (6 bases). The germline V and J ends were trimmed by 0 bases and 11 bases, with 15 bases remaining between them. Germline CDR1 SGDLS, CDR2 YYNGEE. This CDR3 has 14 residues. The CDR3 is CASSVASTGPQQFF. In nucleotides, the CDR3 is TGTGCCAGCAGCGTAGCTTCGACAGGACCTCAGCAGTTCTTC. The variable domain in full, with the rest retrieved from reference TRBV9 and TRBJ2-1, is DSGVTQTPKHLITATGQRVTLRCSPRSGDLSVYWYQQSLDQGLQFLIQYYNGEERAKGNILERFSAQQFPDLHSELNLSSLELGDSALYFCASSVASTGPQQFFGPGTRLTVL.

The chain couples TRBV25-1 to TRBJ1-4; 9 nucleotides agree with TRBD1. This CDR3 is 15 amino acids long. Germline V gene sequence: CDR1 MGHDK, CDR2 SYGVNS. V lost 4 bases and J lost 10; bases outside the gene matches: 10. CDR3 DNA sequence: TGTGCCAGCAGTGTCCCCGGGACAGGGATTGTAAAACTGTTTTTT. The encoded protein is CASSVPGTGIVKLFF.

The chain joins TRBV10-1 to TRBJ1-5; 12 bases fit TRBD1. The germline V gene has CDR1 WNHNN and CDR2 SYGVQD (reference sequence). The CDR3 consists of 19 residues. J was trimmed by 1 base and V by 6 bases; bases with no gene match: 13. The CDR3 region has the DNA TGCGCCAGCAGCCCCGGGACAGGGGGCTCTCCTCGGAGCAATCAGCCCCAGCATTTT. Protein product: CASSPGTGGSPRSNQPQHF.